This TCR beta chain appears in the sequencing data of a study of T-cell reconstitution after alpha-beta-depleted transplantation in children. Study-level results: T cells produced anew were the main source of T-cell counts and diversity one year after transplant.

V lost 0 bases and J lost 0, with 15 bases in between. CDR3 length: 18 residues. The germline V gene has CDR1 LGHDT and CDR2 YNNKEL (reference sequence). This clonotype was observed at least ten times. Its cognate antigen is unknown. Library preparation (for TCRbeta) was performed with unique molecular identifiers. TCRdb reprocessed the PCR reads with MiXCR, giving one entry per CDR3 protein. The sample holds fewer than 700,000 distinct CDR3 sequences, under 15% seen once. V gene TRBV3-1 combines with J gene TRBJ2-1; perhaps D is TRBD1 or TRBD2 (5 bases each). The sample here was PBMCs, mostly from graft donor cells, taken 360 days after TCRalphabeta/CD19-depleted stem cell transplant. The clonotype was recovered from a male patient between 5 and 17 years old who had a stem cell transplant for acute myeloid leukemia, so the T cells may come from the graft donor. As DNA, the CDR3 is TGTGCCAGCAGCCAAGAACCGGGGACCGACCTCTCCTACAATGAGCAGTTCTTC. Its protein is CASSQEPGTDLSYNEQFF.